The entry below describes one T cell receptor beta chain. The data are from a study of T cell changes during pregnancy in multiple sclerosis. Repertoires were generated with immunoSEQ multiplex PCR, while TCRdb's copy carries only in-frame clones and drops some. This sample has about 47,000 clones, with around 87% found just once. This CDR3 comprises 15 residues. Germline V gives CDR1 SEHNR, CDR2 FQNEAQ (reference sequence). V was cut by 4 bases and J by 8 bases, with 15 bases left in between. The TCR originated in a female donor with multiple sclerosis, enrolled in a pregnancy study. The chain employs TRBV7-9 and TRBJ1-6; D gene ambiguous. The sample in question was CD8+ T cells from peripheral blood mononuclear cells, obtained in the second trimester of pregnancy. CDR3 DNA sequence: TGTGCCAGCAGCTACACCGGACCCGGGGATTCACCCCTCCACTTT. This gives the protein CASSYTGPGDSPLHF.